The 26 T cell receptor beta chains in this list originate from one sample, sequenced in a study of CD8+ T cells in alopecia areata. The authors extracted RNA and reverse transcribed it into cDNA as the sequencing template. TCRdb's table, derived via immunoSEQ multiplex PCR, lists solely in-frame clones and lacks some. The data show roughly 250,000 clones, 67% seen once. The specimen was CD4+ T cells sorted from blood, collected at week 0. These receptors all come from a human donor with alopecia areata.

The chain is built from TRBV7-2 and TRBJ2-5; 10 bases map to TRBD2. Germline lookup yields CDR1 SGHTA and CDR2 FQGNSA. The CDR3 is 16 residues long. Trimming removed 0 bases from V and 5 bases from J; junction bases left unmatched: 6. The CDR3: CASSLASGGAGETQYF. CDR3 sequence (DNA): TGTGCCAGCAGCTTAGCGAGCGGGGGGGCCGGTGAGACCCAGTACTTC.

The V and J genes are TRBV7-8 and TRBJ2-7, with TRBD1 as a possible D gene (5 bases). The CDR3 totals 15 residues. The V end was cut by 3 bases, the J end by 2 bases, with 14 bases between. CDR1 and CDR2 from the germline V gene are SGHVS and FQNEAQ. The CDR3 nucleotides read TGTGCCAGCAGCTTTGTAGGGGAATTCGCCTACGAGCAGTACTTC. Its protein is CASSFVGEFAYEQYF.

This clone was seen once. V is TRBV7-3 and J is TRBJ1-5, with D tentatively TRBD1 (5 bases). V dropped 8 bases and J dropped 8 bases, with 19 bases sitting between them. Germline CDR1 and CDR2: SGHTA and FQGTGA. This CDR3 is 14 amino acids long. The CDR3 nucleotides are TGTGCCAGCCCCCTAGGAGGGACTGATGAGCCCCAGCATTTT. This gives the protein CASPLGGTDEPQHF.

J is TRBJ2-3 and V is TRBV25-1; D is unclear. From germline, CDR1 is MGHDK and CDR2 SYGVNS. Between the trimmed V and J ends, which lost 0 bases and 3 bases, there was a span of 7 bases. This CDR3 is 14 amino acids long. The CDR3 DNA sequence: TGTGCCAGCAGTGAATATTTCCTGACAGATACGCAGTATTTT. The encoded protein is CASSEYFLTDTQYF.

This chain connects TRBV9 to TRBJ2-3, with 8 positions matching TRBD2. There are 17 residues in the CDR3. With 0 bases clipped from V and 2 bases from J, the junction kept 8 bases outside the gene matches. The germline V gene encodes CDR1 SGDLS and CDR2 YYNGEE. The CDR3 sequence is CASSVGVAGPNTDTQYF. CDR3 bases: TGTGCCAGCAGCGTAGGGGTAGCGGGGCCTAACACAGATACGCAGTATTTT.

V usage is TRBV6-5 and J usage is TRBJ2-6; D gene unclear. Trimming removed 4 bases from V and 0 bases from J, with 10 bases in between. Per germline, CDR1 MNHEY and CDR2 SVGAGI. The CDR3 length is 16 residues. CDR3 nucleotide sequence: TGTGCCAGCAGTTCCCCCGCCGGCTCTGGGGCCAACGTCCTGACTTTC. It yields the protein CASSSPAGSGANVLTF.

The chain recombines TRBV30 with TRBJ1-2; no definite D call. The CDR3 consists of 17 residues. Germline values: CDR1 GTSNPN, CDR2 SVGIG (reference sequence). The V and J ends lost 3 bases and 8 bases respectively, with 28 bases between them. CDR3 nucleotides: TGTGCCTGGAGAGGGCCTACCGGGCCAAAGAGGTTCTGGGGCTACACCTTC. Residues: CAWRGPTGPKRFWGYTF.

V usage is TRBV5-1 and J usage is TRBJ2-5; 8 bases fit TRBD2. This CDR3 is built from 14 residues. Germline CDR1 and CDR2: SGHRS and YFSETQ. V dropped 3 bases and J dropped 5; count of bases not matched to a gene: 6. The CDR3 coding sequence is TGCGCCAGCAGCTACAGCGGGGGCGGTGAGACCCAGTACTTC. Its translation is CASSYSGGGETQYF. The full variable domain, completed using reference TRBV5-1 and TRBJ2-5, is KAGVTQTPRYLIKTRGQQVTLSCSPISGHRSVSWYQQTPGQGLQFLFEYFSETQRNKGNFPGRFSGRQFSNSRSEMNVSTLELGDSALYLCASSYSGGGETQYFGPGTRLLVL.

The chain uses TRBV15 and TRBJ2-3; 11 bases line up with TRBD1. V trimming: 5 bases; J trimming: 4 bases; junction bases outside the gene matches: 2. The CDR3 extends over 14 amino acids. CDR1 is LNHNV and CDR2 is YYDKDF in the germline V gene (reference sequence). CDR3 in amino acids: CATSGGQGADTQYF. In DNA form, the CDR3 reads TGTGCCACCAGCGGGGGACAGGGGGCAGATACGCAGTATTTT.

This chain joins TRBV5-1 and TRBJ2-2, with 9 bases matching TRBD1. The CDR3 sequence is 15 residues long. Germline values: CDR1 SGHRS, CDR2 YFSETQ. V was clipped by 7 bases and J by 7 bases; unmatched bases: 11. The CDR3 spells CASSPTGGLGGELFF. The DNA of the CDR3 is TGCGCCAGCTCACCTACAGGGGGCCTCGGCGGGGAGCTGTTTTTT.

V usage is TRBV30 and J usage is TRBJ2-7; possibly TRBD1 for D (6 bases). V was trimmed by 5 bases and J by 1 base, leaving 9 bases between them. CDR1 is GTSNPN, CDR2 SVGIG, per germline (reference sequence). The CDR3 is 12 residues long. CDR3 sequence (DNA): TGTGCCTGGCGGACAGCATCCTACGAGCAGTACTTC. Translation gives CAWRTASYEQYF.

V is TRBV29-1 and J is TRBJ2-1; TRBD1 might be the D (6 bases). V lost 6 bases and J lost 9, with 12 bases in between. CDR1 and CDR2 from the germline V gene are SQVTM and ANQGSEA. This CDR3 comprises 11 residues. The CDR3 coding sequence is TGCAGCGTCTCACAGGGACCTGAGCAGTTCTTC. This encodes CSVSQGPEQFF.

The rearrangement uses TRBV27 and TRBJ2-3; 8 bases line up with TRBD1. V lost 8 bases to trimming and J lost 1 base; unmatched junction nucleotides: 5. CDR3 length: 14 amino acids. From germline, CDR1 is MNHEY and CDR2 SMNVEV (reference sequence). CDR3 residues: CASRGQGGTDTQYF. The DNA of the CDR3 is TGTGCCAGCCGCGGACAGGGTGGCACAGATACGCAGTATTTT.

The CDR3 DNA reads as TGTGCCTGGAGTAGGGAAGACTACGAGCAGTACTTC. Residues: CAWSREDYEQYF. V and J are TRBV30 and TRBJ2-7; D ambiguous. V was cut by 2 bases and J by 3 bases, with 8 bases left in between. CDR3 size: 12 residues. The germline CDR1 and CDR2 sequences are GTSNPN and SVGIG (reference sequence).

In its sample, this clone was seen once. Other DNA sequences in this sample translate to the same CDR3. This chain uses TRBV19 with TRBJ1-2; a possible D gene is TRBD1 (6 bases). Trimming left V 4 bases short and J 2 bases short, with 8 bases between. Germline V CDR1 and CDR2: LNHDA, SQIVND (reference sequence). The CDR3 is made up of 13 amino acids. CDR3 sequence (DNA): TGTGCCAGTAGTAGAGACAGGAACTATGGCTACACCTTC. Amino acids: CASSRDRNYGYTF.

The chain employs TRBV25-1 and TRBJ2-5; 9 bases are a match to TRBD1. This CDR3 is 13 amino acids long. V shed 7 bases and J 4 bases; nucleotides not matched to a gene: 4. In germline, CDR1 is MGHDK, CDR2 SYGVNS. The CDR3 DNA follows: TGTGCCAGCACCAGACAGGGGGTAGAGACCCAGTACTTC. Translation gives CASTRQGVETQYF.

V gene TRBV7-2 combines with J gene TRBJ1-5; D is undetermined. This CDR3 contains 13 residues. The germline CDR1 and CDR2 sequences are SGHTA and FQGNSA. The V end was cut by 4 bases, the J end by 5 bases, with 9 bases between. The CDR3 region has the DNA TGTGCCAGCAGCTCCAGCCGAGATCAGCCCCAGCATTTT. Encoded protein: CASSSSRDQPQHF.

J is TRBJ1-1 and V is TRBV29-1; D unclear. CDR1 and CDR2 (germline): SQVTM, ANQGSEA. The CDR3 sequence is 15 residues long. With 7 bases removed from V and 0 bases from J, the gap between germline ends came to 18 bases. CDR3 in DNA: TGCAGCGCTAGTCCCACCGGACGGATGAACACTGAAGCTTTCTTT. The encoded protein is CSASPTGRMNTEAFF.

Here the CDR3 DNA reads TGTGCCAGCAGCGTCCTAGCGGGGGGCCTGATAGATACGCAGTATTTT. Amino acid sequence: CASSVLAGGLIDTQYF. The chain has TRBV9 and TRBJ2-3; 11 nucleotides agree with TRBD2. Germline CDR1 is SGDLS and CDR2 is YYNGEE. This CDR3 is built from 16 residues. After removal of 2 bases from V and 5 bases from J, the junction contained 7 bases not matched to a gene.

This rearrangement joins TRBV25-1 to TRBJ1-5; no clear D gene. Trimming shortened V by 2 bases and J by 1 base, and 6 bases separated the two germline ends. Germline lookup yields CDR1 MGHDK and CDR2 SYGVNS. CDR3 length equals 14 residues. CDR3 DNA sequence: TGTGCCAGCAGTGAAAATTACAGCAATCAGCCCCAGCATTTT. Translation: CASSENYSNQPQHF. The variable domain in full, completed from reference TRBV25-1 and TRBJ1-5, reads EADIYQTPRYLVIGTGKKITLECSQTMGHDKMYWYQQDPGMELHLIHYSYGVNSTEKGDLSSESTVSRIRTEHFPLTLESARPSHTSQYLCASSENYSNQPQHFGDGTRLSIL.

A word on this clone: Sequence at one end of the junction differs from germline and may be a read error. The chain couples TRBV20-1 to TRBJ1-4; D gene unclear. The germline V gene has CDR1 DFQATT and CDR2 SNEGSKA (reference sequence). The CDR3 runs 10 residues. CDR3 protein: CSAIGVDHIF. CDR3 DNA: TGCAGTGCTATAGGCGTGGACCACATTTTT.

This clone was counted between two and nine times. The genes are TRBV30 and TRBJ1-2; D call uncertain. Germline-derived CDR1 and CDR2 are GTSNPN and SVGIG (reference sequence). V was clipped by 5 bases and J by 0 bases, with 4 bases between them. The CDR3 runs to 11 residues. In DNA, the CDR3 is TGTGCCTGGCAGACTAACTATGGCTACACCTTC. It translates to CAWQTNYGYTF.

V and J are TRBV29-1 and TRBJ2-1, with 10 positions matching TRBD2. Germline V lookup: CDR1 SQVTM, CDR2 ANQGSEA. The CDR3 totals 12 residues. J was trimmed by 8 bases and V by 7 bases; bases with no gene match: 5. In nucleotides, the CDR3 is TGCAGCGCCAAGCGGGGGGGCGATGAGCAGTTCTTC. Translating gives CSAKRGGDEQFF.

V usage is TRBV30 and J usage is TRBJ2-7; no reliable D call. Per germline, CDR1 GTSNPN and CDR2 SVGIG (reference sequence). The CDR3 has 12 residues. V lost 3 bases and J lost 4, with 10 bases in between. The CDR3 sequence: CAWSPGIYEQYF. The CDR3 DNA reads TGTGCCTGGAGCCCCGGAATTTACGAGCAGTACTTC.

This chain connects TRBV30 to TRBJ2-6; D could derive from TRBD1 or TRBD2 (5 bases each). Germline loops: CDR1 GTSNPN, CDR2 SVGIG (reference sequence). V lost 2 bases and J lost 0, with 14 bases in between. CDR3 length equals 17 residues. The CDR3 bases are TGTGCCTGGAGTTTTGAGGGGCTCAGCTCTGGGGCCAACGTCCTGACTTTC. Translation: CAWSFEGLSSGANVLTF. The variable domain in full, completed from reference TRBV30 and TRBJ2-6, reads SQTIHQWPATLVQPVGSPLSLECTVEGTSNPNLYWYRQAAGRGLQLLFYSVGIGQISSEVPQNLSASRPQDRQFILSSKKLLLSDSGFYLCAWSFEGLSSGANVLTFGAGSRLTVL.

The rearrangement links TRBV4-1 to TRBJ1-6, with 10 bases matching TRBD1. V shed 2 bases, J shed 10 bases, and the junction held 5 bases outside the gene matches. There are 15 residues in the CDR3. Germline CDR1 reads MGHRA; CDR2 reads YSYEKL. The CDR3 spells CASSQRDRGGSPLHF. For the CDR3, the DNA is TGCGCCAGCAGCCAAAGGGACAGGGGTGGGTCACCCCTCCACTTT.